Presented here are 5 T cell receptor beta chains from one specimen sequenced in a study of CD8+ T cells in alopecia areata. As for treatment: oral pan-JAK inhibitor, 5-10 mg twice daily. RNA extraction and reverse transcription yielded cDNA as sequencing template. Using immunoSEQ multiplex PCR, the repertoire was profiled, and TCRdb retains in-frame clones only, with some absent. The repertoire has fewer than 200,000 clones, around 50% of them found once; the top ten carry approximately 12%. The sample in question was CD8+ T cells sorted from blood, obtained at week 24, from a patient treated with tofacitinib. Every receptor here comes from a human donor with alopecia areata.

V is TRBV9 and J is TRBJ2-5, with 9 nucleotides matching TRBD2. V shed 3 bases, J shed 1 base, and the junction held 1 base outside the gene matches. Germline values: CDR1 SGDLS, CDR2 YYNGEE. The length of the CDR3 is 14 residues. The CDR3 nucleotides read TGTGCCAGCAGCGGAGCGGGGGGCCAAGAGACCCAGTACTTC. This translates into CASSGAGGQETQYF.

V is TRBV25-1 and J is TRBJ2-5; TRBD2 agrees at 8 bases. Germline V CDR1 and CDR2: MGHDK, SYGVNS. The CDR3 contains 18 residues. The V gene end was trimmed by 1 base and the J gene end by 5 bases; junction bases not matched to a gene: 15. The CDR3 sequence: CASSELASGSSLGETQYF. Written as DNA, the CDR3 is TGTGCCAGCAGTGAATTGGCTAGCGGGTCCTCCTTGGGTGAGACCCAGTACTTC.

This clone was observed a handful of times. The chain carries TRBV11-2 and TRBJ2-2, with TRBD2 identical over 12 bases. The CDR3 is 16 amino acids. The germline V gene encodes CDR1 SGHAT and CDR2 FQNNGV. J gave up 7 bases and V 5 bases, and 8 bases lay outside the gene matches. The CDR3 loop is CASSPGLAGWNGELFF. CDR3 coding DNA: TGTGCCAGCAGCCCAGGACTAGCGGGATGGAACGGGGAGCTGTTTTTT.

The CDR3 nucleotides are TGTGCCTGGAGTGTAGCTAGGGGACCCTACTACGAGCAGTACTTC. Translated: CAWSVARGPYYEQYF. V usage is TRBV30 and J usage is TRBJ2-7; tentatively, D is TRBD1 or TRBD2 (5 bases each). The germline V and J ends were trimmed by 0 bases and 3 bases, with 15 bases remaining between them. The CDR3 totals 15 residues. CDR1 is GTSNPN, CDR2 SVGIG, per germline (reference sequence).

The chain carries TRBV5-1 and TRBJ2-5; 11 bases map to TRBD1. The CDR3 sequence is 20 residues long. The V gene's germline CDR1 is SGHRS and CDR2 YFSETQ. The J segment lost 1 base and the V segment lost 2 bases, leaving 16 bases of the junction unmatched. CDR3 sequence: CASSFPWTGGNEKPQETQYF. The CDR3 nucleotides are TGCGCCAGCAGCTTCCCCTGGACAGGGGGCAACGAAAAACCCCAAGAGACCCAGTACTTC.